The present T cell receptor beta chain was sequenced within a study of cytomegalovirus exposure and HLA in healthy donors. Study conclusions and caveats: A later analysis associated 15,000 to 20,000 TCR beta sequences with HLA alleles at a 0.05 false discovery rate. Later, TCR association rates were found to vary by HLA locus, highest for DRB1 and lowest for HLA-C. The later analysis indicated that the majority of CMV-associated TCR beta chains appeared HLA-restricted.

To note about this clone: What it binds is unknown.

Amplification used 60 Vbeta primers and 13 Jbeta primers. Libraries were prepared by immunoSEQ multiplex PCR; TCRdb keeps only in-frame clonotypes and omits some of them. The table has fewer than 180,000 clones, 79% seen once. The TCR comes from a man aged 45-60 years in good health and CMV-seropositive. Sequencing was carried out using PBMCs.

CDR3 sequence reads: CASSLPPGQGLIEETQYF. CDR3 DNA sequence: TGTGCCAGCAGCTTGCCCCCGGGACAGGGGTTGATTGAAGAGACCCAGTACTTC. The V and J genes are TRBV5-4 and TRBJ2-5; 10 nucleotides line up with TRBD1. Germline lookup yields CDR1 SGHNT and CDR2 YYREEE (reference sequence). This CDR3 is 18 amino acids long. V gave up 1 base and J gave up 3 bases; unmatched junction bases: 12.